Following are 13 T cell receptor beta chains from one sample sequenced in a study of cytomegalovirus exposure and HLA in healthy donors. PCR used 60 Vbeta primers and 13 Jbeta primers. TCRdb's table, derived via immunoSEQ multiplex PCR, lists solely in-frame clones and lacks some. The sample holds a few hundred thousand clones, 70% to 85% seen once. Source material: PBMCs. These receptors all stem from a woman between 40 and 50 years old in good health and CMV-seronegative.

The chain recombines TRBV7-3 with TRBJ1-2; D is undetermined. The V end lost 4 bases, the J end lost 8 bases, and 14 bases lay between the germline ends. CDR3 length equals 13 residues. CDR1 is SGHTA and CDR2 is FQGTGA in the germline V gene. Here the CDR3 DNA reads TGTGCCAGCAGCTCCCGTCCCCTGGAGGGCTACACCTTC. Its translation: CASSSRPLEGYTF. The full variable domain, with the rest looked up from reference TRBV7-3 and TRBJ1-2, is GAGVSQTPSNKVTEKGKYVELRCDPISGHTALYWYRQSLGQGPEFLIYFQGTGAADDSGLPNDRFFAVRPEGSVSTLKIQRTERGDSAVYLCASSSRPLEGYTFGSGTRLTVV.

V usage is TRBV19 and J usage is TRBJ2-2, with D maybe TRBD1 (5 bases). Trimming took off 6 bases at V and 1 base at J, with 9 bases between the two ends. The CDR3 length is 14 residues. Germline-derived CDR1 and CDR2 are LNHDA and SQIVND (reference sequence). The CDR3 sequence is CASRNTGNTGELFF. DNA for the CDR3: TGTGCCAGTAGGAATACAGGGAACACCGGGGAGCTGTTTTTT.

The chain joins TRBV11-2 to TRBJ2-3, with 9 bases aligning to TRBD2. Germline CDR1 reads SGHAT; CDR2 reads FQNNGV. The CDR3 loop spans 14 amino acids. J gave up 5 bases and V 5 bases, and 5 bases lay outside the gene matches. Here the CDR3 DNA reads TGTGCCAGCAGCGGCGGGGGGGCCCGAGATACGCAGTATTTT. It is translated as CASSGGGARDTQYF.

The chain joins TRBV7-9 to TRBJ1-4, with D tentatively TRBD1 (5 bases). This CDR3 has 12 amino acids. Germline loops: CDR1 SEHNR, CDR2 FQNEAQ (reference sequence). V dropped 5 bases and J dropped 11 bases, with 12 bases sitting between them. The DNA of the CDR3 is TGTGCCAGCAGCCTGGGGGGTGGGAAACTGTTTTTT. It yields the protein CASSLGGGKLFF.

The chain employs TRBV6-6 and TRBJ2-3; D is uncertain. Trimming removed 2 bases from V and 4 bases from J, with 13 bases in between. This CDR3 region has 15 residues. Germline V CDR1 and CDR2: MNHNY, SVGAGI (reference sequence). As DNA, the CDR3 is TGTGCCAGCAGTTACACCCACGGCAGGTCAGATACGCAGTATTTT. This encodes CASSYTHGRSDTQYF.

V gene TRBV9 combines with J gene TRBJ2-3; D is undetermined. The CDR3 totals 16 residues. Germline assignment: CDR1 SGDLS and CDR2 YYNGEE. V shed 0 bases and J shed 4 bases, with 15 bases lying between them. Here the CDR3 reads CASSVESGDIPDTQYF. Written as DNA, the CDR3 is TGTGCCAGCAGCGTAGAGTCAGGCGACATCCCAGATACGCAGTATTTT.

The rearrangement uses TRBV9 and TRBJ2-1, with 8 positions matching TRBD1. V shed 0 bases, J shed 4 bases, and the junction held 9 bases outside the gene matches. Germline V gene data show CDR1 as SGDLS and CDR2 as YYNGEE. This CDR3 region has 17 residues. The CDR3: CASSVVAAGQGYNEQFF. CDR3 DNA sequence: TGTGCCAGCAGCGTAGTGGCCGCCGGACAGGGATACAATGAGCAGTTCTTC.

V gene TRBV7-2 combines with J gene TRBJ1-1, with 11 bases identical to TRBD1. Germline CDR1 SGHTA, CDR2 FQGNSA. Unmatched junction bases numbered 0, after V lost 5 bases and J lost 4 bases. The length of the CDR3 is 13 residues. The CDR3 DNA follows: TGTGCCAGCAGCGGGACAGGGGGCACTGAAGCTTTCTTT. Amino acids: CASSGTGGTEAFF.

V and J are TRBV28 and TRBJ1-6; 8 bases are a match to TRBD1. This CDR3 contains 13 residues. CDR1 and CDR2 (germline): MDHEN, SYDVKM. With V trimmed by 6 bases and J by 9 bases, 4 bases remained unmatched. CDR3 DNA sequence: TGTGCCAGCAGAGGGACAGGCCTTTCACCCCTCCACTTT. Amino acids: CASRGTGLSPLHF.

This chain joins TRBV5-1 and TRBJ2-1, with 8 nucleotides matching TRBD2. The trim removed 0 bases at V and 5 bases at J, leaving 1 base unmatched. Germline CDR1 is SGHRS and CDR2 is YFSETQ. CDR3 length: 14 amino acids. The CDR3 DNA is TGCGCCAGCAGCTTGGCAGCGGGGGACAATGAGCAGTTCTTC. Translation gives CASSLAAGDNEQFF.

The chain carries TRBV28 and TRBJ1-2; TRBD1 might be the D (5 bases). Between the trimmed V and J ends, which lost 8 bases and 4 bases, there was a span of 17 bases. There are 14 residues in the CDR3. Germline CDR1 reads MDHEN; CDR2 reads SYDVKM. Here the CDR3 reads CASEDPGGSYGYTF. The CDR3 coding sequence is TGTGCCAGCGAGGACCCCGGGGGATCCTATGGCTACACCTTC.

The gene calls are TRBV27 and TRBJ1-4; 8 bases match TRBD1. V lost 5 bases to trimming and J lost 3 bases; unmatched junction nucleotides: 2. The V gene's germline CDR1 is MNHEY and CDR2 SMNVEV (reference sequence). The CDR3 length is 14 residues. CDR3: CASSTGGPNEKLFF. For the CDR3, the DNA is TGTGCCAGCAGTACAGGGGGACCTAATGAAAAACTGTTTTTT.

The chain recombines TRBV4-3 with TRBJ1-4; 8 bases fit TRBD1. This CDR3 comprises 16 residues. Losses at the gene ends were 4 bases for V and 3 bases for J; bases not matched to a gene: 7. Germline CDR1 is LGHNA and CDR2 is YSLEER. The CDR3 nucleotides are TGCGCCAGCAGCCCTCACAGGGGGAGGGCTAATGAAAAACTGTTTTTT. Residues: CASSPHRGRANEKLFF.